One sample yielded the 25 T cell receptor beta chains listed below, sequenced in a study of a mutant IDH1 vaccine in newly diagnosed glioma. The assay was immunoSEQ multiplex PCR, and TCRdb's table has in-frame clones only and misses some. This sample has roughly 28,000 clones; more than 70% occur once, and the top ten carry roughly 20%. Time point reported: week 5, during vaccination. Mutant IDH1 20-mer peptide, at 300 ug, made up each vaccine dose, with topical imiquimod. These receptors have no known antigen. The sample here was PBMCs, taken from a glioma patient whose treatment included an IDH1 peptide vaccine. The receptor set was obtained from a man aged 18 to 29 with glioma.

V is TRBV5-1 and J is TRBJ1-1, with D uncertain. Trimming shortened V by 2 bases and J by 0 bases, and 17 bases separated the two germline ends. The CDR3 is 17 residues long. The germline gives CDR1 SGHRS, CDR2 YFSETQ. The CDR3 region is CASSFSGPSAMNTEAFF. CDR3 in DNA: TGCGCCAGCAGCTTCTCCGGGCCGTCCGCGATGAACACTGAAGCTTTCTTT.

J is TRBJ2-7 and V is TRBV29-1; D is ambiguous. This CDR3 has 12 residues. The germline V and J ends were trimmed by 1 base and 0 bases, with 4 bases remaining between them. Germline CDR1 SQVTM, CDR2 ANQGSEA. The CDR3 is CSVEGASYEQYF. DNA of the CDR3: TGCAGCGTTGAAGGGGCCTCCTACGAGCAGTACTTC.

This clone was observed a single time. The V gene is TRBV29-1, the J gene TRBJ1-1; 10 bases align to TRBD1. The V and J ends lost 2 bases and 7 bases, in that order; junction bases with no gene match: 10. The CDR3 spans 15 residues. Germline V gives CDR1 SQVTM, CDR2 ANQGSEA. As DNA, the CDR3 is TGCAGCGTTGAATTCACCGGGACAGGGGTAAATGAAGCTTTCTTT. Translated, it gives CSVEFTGTGVNEAFF. Supplemented by reference TRBV29-1 and TRBJ1-1, the full variable domain reads SAVISQKPSRDICQRGTSLTIQCQVDSQVTMMFWYRQQPGQSLTLIATANQGSEATYESGFVIDKFPISRPNLTFSTLTVSNMSPEDSSIYLCSVEFTGTGVNEAFFGQGTRLTVV.

The chain couples TRBV4-3 to TRBJ2-3, with unresolved D. The V end was cut by 0 bases, the J end by 7 bases, with 11 bases between. CDR1 LGHNA and CDR2 YSLEER come from the germline V gene. The CDR3 totals 14 residues. DNA for the CDR3: TGCGCCAGCAGCCAAGATCAGGCGCTAAATACGCAGTATTTT. This gives the protein CASSQDQALNTQYF.

This clone appeared a few times. Other DNA sequences within the sample encode an identical CDR3. V gene TRBV4-3 combines with J gene TRBJ1-5, with D unresolved. This CDR3 is built from 13 residues. Germline V gene lookup returns CDR1 LGHNA and CDR2 YSLEER. Trimming took off 0 bases at V and 7 bases at J, with 7 bases between the two ends. The CDR3: CASSQDRGQPQHF. The CDR3 DNA reads TGCGCCAGCAGCCAAGATCGTGGGCAGCCCCAGCATTTT.

The rearrangement uses TRBV19 and TRBJ1-4, with D tentatively TRBD1 (5 bases). V lost 6 bases to trimming and J lost 11 bases, with 13 bases between them. From germline, CDR1 is LNHDA and CDR2 SQIVND (reference sequence). The CDR3 is 12 residues long. This CDR3 is CASSLRDVKLFF. The CDR3 bases are TGTGCCAGTAGCCTCCGGGACGTTAAACTGTTTTTT.

This clone was seen just once. This rearrangement joins TRBV6-5 to TRBJ1-2; the match to TRBD1 covers 8 bases. Germline V lookup: CDR1 MNHEY, CDR2 SVGAGI. After removal of 6 bases from V and 2 bases from J, the junction contained 8 bases not matched to a gene. The CDR3 covers 15 residues. CDR3 DNA: TGTGCCAGCAGCGCCAAACGGACAGGGAACTATGGCTACACCTTC. It translates to CASSAKRTGNYGYTF.

The chain has TRBV9 and TRBJ2-7, with 7 bases aligning to TRBD2. Germline V gene sequence: CDR1 SGDLS, CDR2 YYNGEE. Trimming at V came to 4 bases and at J to 0 bases, leaving 7 bases not matched to a gene. The CDR3 loop spans 15 amino acids. The DNA for the CDR3 is TGTGCCAGCAGCCCAACGGGGGGTAGCTCCTACGAGCAGTACTTC. This gives the protein CASSPTGGSSYEQYF. The full variable domain, rest sourced from reference TRBV9 and TRBJ2-7, is DSGVTQTPKHLITATGQRVTLRCSPRSGDLSVYWYQQSLDQGLQFLIQYYNGEERAKGNILERFSAQQFPDLHSELNLSSLELGDSALYFCASSPTGGSSYEQYFGPGTRLTVT.

This clone appeared once. The chain joins TRBV30 to TRBJ2-2; D might be TRBD1 (6 bases). The ends were cut back, 0 bases at V and 2 bases at J, with 7 bases in the middle. This CDR3 is 14 amino acids long. Germline-derived CDR1 and CDR2 are GTSNPN and SVGIG (reference sequence). This CDR3 is CAWSVGANTGELFF. The CDR3 nucleotides read TGTGCCTGGAGTGTGGGGGCTAACACCGGGGAGCTGTTTTTT.

The rearrangement joins TRBV27 to TRBJ1-3; D not resolved. Between the trimmed V and J ends, which lost 9 bases and 0 bases, there was a span of 12 bases. Germline-derived CDR1 and CDR2 are MNHEY and SMNVEV (reference sequence). The CDR3 loop spans 14 amino acids. The CDR3, as DNA: TGTGCCAGTCCTGAGTATAGCTCTGGAAACACCATATATTTT. It translates to CASPEYSSGNTIYF.

The chain is built from TRBV5-1 and TRBJ2-5, with TRBD2 matching 7 bases. Germline values: CDR1 SGHRS, CDR2 YFSETQ. CDR3 length: 16 residues. After removal of 0 bases from V and 4 bases from J, the junction contained 9 bases not matched to a gene. The CDR3 spells CASSLAVREPPETQYF. The CDR3 DNA is TGCGCCAGCAGCTTGGCCGTGCGGGAGCCCCCAGAGACCCAGTACTTC.

The genes are TRBV18 and TRBJ1-1; D remains ambiguous. Germline lookup yields CDR1 KGHSH and CDR2 LQKENI. Trimming took 5 bases from V and 4 from J, leaving 11 bases between them. The CDR3 contains 13 residues. The CDR3 here is CASSSGVGTEAFF. In DNA form, the CDR3 reads TGTGCCAGCTCATCGGGCGTGGGCACTGAAGCTTTCTTT. The full variable domain, its missing parts supplied by reference TRBV18 and TRBJ1-1, is NAGVMQNPRHLVRRRGQEARLRCSPMKGHSHVYWYRQLPEEGLKFMVYLQKENIIDESGMPKERFSAEFPKEGPSILRIQQVVRGDSAAYFCASSSGVGTEAFFGQGTRLTVV.

V usage is TRBV30 and J usage is TRBJ1-5; the D is unclear. The V and J ends lost 5 bases and 4 bases respectively, with 12 bases between them. The CDR3 totals 13 residues. The V gene's germline CDR1 is GTSNPN and CDR2 SVGIG (reference sequence). CDR3 DNA: TGTGCCTGGTCCCGTACAGTTAATCAGCCCCAGCATTTT. The encoded protein is CAWSRTVNQPQHF.

V and J are TRBV30 and TRBJ2-2, with 7 bases identical to TRBD1. J was trimmed by 4 bases and V by 4 bases; bases with no gene match: 3. The CDR3 has 13 amino acids. Per germline, CDR1 GTSNPN and CDR2 SVGIG (reference sequence). The CDR3, as DNA: TGTGCCTGGACGACAGGGTTCACCGGGGAGCTGTTTTTT. This codes for CAWTTGFTGELFF.

The chain is built from TRBV28 and TRBJ1-2; 9 bases are shared with TRBD1. The V and J ends lost 5 bases and 6 bases, in that order; junction bases with no gene match: 10. This CDR3 comprises 15 residues. Germline V CDR1 and CDR2: MDHEN, SYDVKM. CDR3 nucleotide sequence: TGTGCCAGCAGTCCTTCCGGACAGGGGAATAATGGCTACACCTTC. Amino acid sequence: CASSPSGQGNNGYTF.

The chain has TRBV5-1 and TRBJ2-7; tentatively, D is TRBD2 (7 bases). The V and J ends lost 4 bases and 6 bases respectively, with 23 bases between them. The CDR3 is 16 amino acids. The germline V gene encodes CDR1 SGHRS and CDR2 YFSETQ. The CDR3 loop is CASSPRGASGPGEQYF. In nucleotides, the CDR3 is TGCGCCAGCAGCCCCCGGGGGGCTAGCGGCCCAGGCGAGCAGTACTTC. The full variable domain, completed using reference TRBV5-1 and TRBJ2-7, is KAGVTQTPRYLIKTRGQQVTLSCSPISGHRSVSWYQQTPGQGLQFLFEYFSETQRNKGNFPGRFSGRQFSNSRSEMNVSTLELGDSALYLCASSPRGASGPGEQYFGPGTRLTVT.

The gene calls are TRBV5-1 and TRBJ1-3; a possible D gene is TRBD1 (6 bases). CDR3 length equals 15 residues. Germline lookup yields CDR1 SGHRS and CDR2 YFSETQ. V lost 6 bases and J 4 bases, leaving 17 bases between the germline ends. CDR3 DNA sequence: TGCGCCAGCACCCCCGGACAGCCTGGGGGAAACACCATATATTTT. It encodes CASTPGQPGGNTIYF.

The genes are TRBV2 and TRBJ1-1; D is undetermined. Germline assignment: CDR1 SNHLY and CDR2 FYNNEI. Trimming pared 4 bases from V and 6 bases from J, leaving 9 bases between. The CDR3 contains 12 residues. CDR3 region: CASSVVDPEAFF. The CDR3 DNA reads TGTGCCAGCAGTGTCGTGGACCCTGAAGCTTTCTTT.

The gene calls are TRBV19 and TRBJ2-5; TRBD1 might be the D (5 bases). Trimming left V 3 bases short and J 4 bases short, with 9 bases between. Germline CDR1 reads LNHDA; CDR2 reads SQIVND (reference sequence). The CDR3 has 13 residues. The CDR3 region has the DNA TGTGCCAGTAGTATGGGTAGGGGAGAGACCCAGTACTTC. It encodes CASSMGRGETQYF.

The chain is built from TRBV30 and TRBJ2-7; TRBD1 might be the D (6 bases). This CDR3 comprises 15 residues. V lost 0 bases and J 1 base, leaving 13 bases between the germline ends. Germline V gene sequence: CDR1 GTSNPN, CDR2 SVGIG (reference sequence). The CDR3 DNA reads as TGTGCCTGGAGTGTAAATGGGGGCAGGTCCTACGAGCAGTACTTC. As protein: CAWSVNGGRSYEQYF.

The chain employs TRBV25-1 and TRBJ1-2; the D gene is possibly TRBD1 (5 bases). Deletions cut 6 bases from V and 4 bases from J, with 12 bases between. Germline-derived CDR1 and CDR2 are MGHDK and SYGVNS. This CDR3 has 13 amino acids. CDR3 nucleotide sequence: TGTGCCAGCAGGAAGGGAACAGGCTATGGCTACACCTTC. Translating gives CASRKGTGYGYTF.

V and J are TRBV10-2 and TRBJ2-7; maybe TRBD2 (5 bases). V was pared by 7 bases and J by 0 bases, with 13 bases between. The CDR3 extends over 14 amino acids. Germline CDR1 WSHSY, CDR2 SAAADI. In DNA form, the CDR3 reads TGCGCCAGCACCGGAGGTCTATCCTCCTACGAGCAGTACTTC. Its translation: CASTGGLSSYEQYF.

V and J are TRBV30 and TRBJ1-1; a weak D match, TRBD1 (5 bases). V lost 8 bases and J lost 0, with 19 bases in between. The CDR3 runs 15 residues. Per germline, CDR1 GTSNPN and CDR2 SVGIG (reference sequence). The CDR3 loop reads CATERGVTMNTEAFF. CDR3 bases: TGTGCCACTGAACGGGGGGTCACTATGAACACTGAAGCTTTCTTT.

This chain connects TRBV30 to TRBJ1-2; D uncertain. Per germline, CDR1 GTSNPN and CDR2 SVGIG (reference sequence). The V gene lost 1 base and the J gene lost 5 bases, with 5 bases spanning the gap. CDR3 length: 11 residues. The CDR3 DNA follows: TGTGCCTGGAGTGCGCAGTATGGCTACACCTTC. Translation gives CAWSAQYGYTF.

The chain has TRBV18 and TRBJ1-1; 8 positions match TRBD1. Germline CDR1 is KGHSH and CDR2 is LQKENI. The CDR3 contains 14 residues. The V gene end was trimmed by 3 bases and the J gene end by 7 bases; junction bases not matched to a gene: 7. The CDR3 loop reads CASSPRQGLGEAFF. The CDR3 nucleotides are TGTGCCAGCTCACCGCGACAGGGGCTGGGTGAAGCTTTCTTT.